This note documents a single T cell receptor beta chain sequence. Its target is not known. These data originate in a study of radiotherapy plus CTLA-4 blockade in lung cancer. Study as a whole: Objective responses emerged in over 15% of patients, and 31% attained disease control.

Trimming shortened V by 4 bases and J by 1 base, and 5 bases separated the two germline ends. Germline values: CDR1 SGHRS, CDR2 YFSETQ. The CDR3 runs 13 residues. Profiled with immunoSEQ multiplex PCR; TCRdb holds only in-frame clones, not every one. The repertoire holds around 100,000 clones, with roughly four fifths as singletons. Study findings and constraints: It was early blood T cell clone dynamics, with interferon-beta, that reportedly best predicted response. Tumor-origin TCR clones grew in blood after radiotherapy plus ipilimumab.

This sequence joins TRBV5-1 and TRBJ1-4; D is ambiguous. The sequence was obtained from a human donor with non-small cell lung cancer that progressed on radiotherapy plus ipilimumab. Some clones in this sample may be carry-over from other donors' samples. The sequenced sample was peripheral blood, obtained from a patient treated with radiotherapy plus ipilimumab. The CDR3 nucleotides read TGCGCCAGCAGCGGCGGAACTAATGAAAAACTGTTTTTT. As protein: CASSGGTNEKLFF.